This is a list of T cell receptor beta chains from one sample in a study of response to subunit inactivated influenza vaccine. MiXCR, applied by TCRdb to the RT-PCR reads, yields one record per CDR3 protein. Of about 520,000 distinct CDR3 sequences listed, about 25% are singletons. The material sequenced was CD4+ T cells sorted from PBMCs, taken around 5 days after vaccination. Receptor source: a man aged 50-59 years who received an inactivated influenza vaccine. Both conserved end residues are part of each CDR3. Each record gives: J gene, V gene, clone size, D gene, CDR3 DNA, CDR3 protein. D genes are given only for firm matches. Size values are once, few and many counts, or a class for expanded clones, and some rows have none.

>TRBJ2-5|TRBV5-1|.|.
TGCGCCAGCAGCTCAGCAGGGAATCAAGAGACCCAGTACTTC
CASSSAGNQETQYF
>TRBJ2-7|TRBV20-1|few|TRBD2
TGCAGTGCTCAGCTTAGCGGGAGGAAGAACGAGCAGTACTTC
CSAQLSGRKNEQYF
>TRBJ1-2|TRBV15|.|TRBD1
TGTGCCACCAGCGCGGACAGGGGGAATGGCTACACCTTC
CATSADRGNGYTF
>TRBJ1-5|TRBV2|few|.
TGTGCCAGCAAGAGGGATCAGCCCCAGCATTTT
CASKRDQPQHF
>TRBJ2-7|TRBV11-2|.|.
TGTGCCAGCAGCTTGGGGTTTGGGACAACTCTCTACGAGCAGTACTTC
CASSLGFGTTLYEQYF
>TRBJ2-7|TRBV2|.|.
TGTGCCAGCAGGGTTCGCCTCACCGGACTCGAGCAGTACTTC
CASRVRLTGLEQYF
>TRBJ2-7|TRBV5-1|.|.
TGCGCCAGCAGCTCGGGCGACCAAATCTACGAGCAGTACTTC
CASSSGDQIYEQYF
>TRBJ2-6|TRBV6-2/TRBV6-3|.|.
TGTGCCAGCAGTTATATCAGTTCAAAAAGGACTGGGGCCAACGTCCTGACTTTC
CASSYISSKRTGANVLTF
>TRBJ2-7|TRBV7-2|few|.
TGTGCCAGCAGCCAACAGAGCTCCTACGAGCAGTACTTC
CASSQQSSYEQYF
>TRBJ1-1|TRBV12-3/TRBV12-4|.|.
TGTGCCAGCATTTTAGGGAAGAACACTGAAGCTTTCTTT
CASILGKNTEAFF
>TRBJ2-5|TRBV10-3|few|TRBD1
TGTGCCATCAGGGGGACAGGGGGCGACGAGACCCAGTACTTC
CAIRGTGGDETQYF
>TRBJ2-7|TRBV6-1|.|.
TGTGCCAGCAGTGAAGAAGGGGGGTACGAGCAGTACTTC
CASSEEGGYEQYF
>TRBJ2-3|TRBV20-1|many|.
TGCAGTGCCCACAGTTCACTCTCAGATACGCAGTATTTT
CSAHSSLSDTQYF
>TRBJ2-1|TRBV6-1|few|.
TGTGCCGCGCGGTTGAGGAGGGGTTACAATGAGCAGTTCTTC
CAARLRRGYNEQFF
>TRBJ2-3|TRBV5-1|few|.
TGCGCCAGCAGCCGGTTTCGGCGGCTCGAAAGCACAGATACGCAGTATTTT
CASSRFRRLESTDTQYF
>TRBJ2-2|TRBV7-2|few|.
TGTGCCAGCAGCAACAGGGCGAACACCGGGGAGCTGTTTTTT
CASSNRANTGELFF
>TRBJ2-3|TRBV10-3|few|.
TGTGCCATCAGTGATAATATTGGTAGCTCCACAGATACGCAGTATTTT
CAISDNIGSSTDTQYF
>TRBJ1-5|TRBV9|few|TRBD1
TGTGCCAGCAGCGAAGACGGGACAGGGATTCAGCCCCAGCATTTT
CASSEDGTGIQPQHF
>TRBJ1-5|TRBV2|few|.
TGTGCCAGCAGTGTGGAAAGGAATCAGCCCCAGCATTTT
CASSVERNQPQHF
>TRBJ2-2|TRBV5-6|.|.
TGTGCCAGCAGCTTGGGCCAATTGAAGACCGGGGAGCTGTTTTTT
CASSLGQLKTGELFF
>TRBJ2-5|TRBV6-2/TRBV6-3|.|.
TGTGCCAGCAGTTCCCCCCGTGAGGAGTTGGAGACCCAGTACTTC
CASSSPREELETQYF
>TRBJ2-7|TRBV9|.|.
TGTGCCAGCAGCGTAGCTTGGCAGGGTGGGTACGAGCAGTACTTC
CASSVAWQGGYEQYF
>TRBJ2-3|TRBV7-2|few|TRBD2
TGTGCCAGCAGCACGGGACTAGCGGGAGGTGCAGATACGCAGTATTTT
CASSTGLAGGADTQYF
>TRBJ2-3|TRBV15|.|TRBD1
TGTGCCACCAGCGGCCCCGGACAGGCAGATACGCAGTATTTT
CATSGPGQADTQYF
>TRBJ2-3|TRBV20-1|.|TRBD2
TGCAGTGCTAGGTCTAGCGGGAGGGCAGATACGCAGTATTTT
CSARSSGRADTQYF
>TRBJ2-3|TRBV29-1|few|TRBD2
TGCAGCGTCATGCTAGCGGGGGGAACAGATACGCAGTATTTT
CSVMLAGGTDTQYF
>TRBJ2-1|TRBV11-2|.|TRBD2
TGTGCCAGCAGCTTACGGGGCGGACTAGCGGGGTACAATGAGCAGTTCTTC
CASSLRGGLAGYNEQFF
>TRBJ1-2|TRBV5-1|.|.
TGCGCCAGCAGCCTTATGACGGATTACTATGGCTACACCTTC
CASSLMTDYYGYTF